The entry below gives a single T cell receptor beta chain sequence along with its context. Its specificity is unknown. The data are from a study of Ad26.COV2.S vaccination and SARS-CoV-2 variants. As for the study in general: Each vaccinee took Ad26.COV2.S intramuscularly, once or twice 56 days apart.

The data were produced by immunoSEQ multiplex PCR, yet TCRdb's version contains in-frame clones alone and is incomplete. Of more than 300,000 clones in the sample, 85% were seen once. Notes on the study in general: The placebo group had lower spike-specific TCR breadth than the vaccine recipients did. Following vaccination, spike-specific CD8+ and CD4+ T cell responses reportedly exhibited substantial breadth.

Treatment described: roughly 20 received Ad26.COV2.S at low or high dose, single or two shots; about 5 received placebo; per-sample allocation not given. Collection of the samples took place on day 63 after the first injection of vaccine or placebo. In Boston, an adult donor aged 18-55 years took part. Germline V CDR1 and CDR2: KGHSH, LQKENI. Trimming stripped 3 bases from V and 4 bases from J, with 19 bases between. The CDR3 runs 17 residues. This TCR was recovered from a person aged 18-65 years who received the Ad26.COV2.S COVID-19 vaccine or a placebo. Source: peripheral blood, taken in a trial of Ad26.COV2.S vaccine versus placebo. The chain joins TRBV18 to TRBJ1-3; a possible D gene is TRBD1 (5 bases). The CDR3 is CASSPTTVERAGNTIYF. CDR3 in DNA: TGTGCCAGCTCACCCACGACAGTAGAAAGAGCCGGAAACACCATATATTTT.